The table lists the clone carrying this T cell receptor (beta chain) with many counts. This sample was taken from a study of spatial heterogeneity in lung cancer. Time point noted: sample taken at primary tumor resection. No cell sorting; template was whole RNA from tumor, lung tissue or PBMC. Germline-derived CDR1 and CDR2 are SGHVS and FQNEAQ. The CDR3 covers 15 residues. V was pared by 6 bases and J by 3 bases, with 16 bases between. TCRdb independently ran MiXCR on the 5' RACE reads; one entry per CDR3 protein. Seen here are tens of thousands of distinct CDR3 sequences, about 7% observed once, and the top ten hold approximately 2.6%.

The V gene is TRBV7-8, the J gene TRBJ2-3, with D tentatively TRBD2 (6 bases). The sequenced sample was PBMCs, obtained at surgery. The sequence derives from a female donor with early-stage non-small cell lung cancer. The DNA for the CDR3 is TGTGCCAGCAGGCCGGGGAGTAGCGGTACAGATACGCAGTATTTT. This codes for CASRPGSSGTDTQYF.